The clone carrying this TCR beta chain was seen ten or more times. Per the germline V gene, CDR1 is SGHTA and CDR2 is FQGNSA. J lost 6 bases, V lost 5 bases, and 10 bases had no gene match. The CDR3 length is 16 residues. The data derive from a study of neurological immune-mediated disorders. From the 5' RACE reads, TCRdb called clonotypes with MiXCR, one entry per CDR3 protein. The sample includes 65,000 to 95,000 distinct CDR3 sequences, 4.5% to 7.5% of them seen just once. The time point denotes: longitudinal time-point 2. Unsorted libraries were prepared from 2 million PBMCs held at -80 C. Sequencing was performed on PBMCs. This chain links TRBV7-2 with TRBJ2-7; 13 nucleotides match TRBD2. The source is a woman aged 55-70 years with multiple sclerosis. The CDR3 loop reads CASSPAPLAGGGEQYF. The DNA of the CDR3 is TGTGCCAGCAGCCCCGCTCCACTAGCGGGGGGGGGCGAGCAGTACTTC.